This T cell receptor (beta chain) came from a study of molecular identifiers for immune sequencing clone quantification. The wider study: Across replicate runs, RNA obtained from around 20,000 or 100,000 naive CD8 cells was divided into five, with four undergoing sequencing.

Germline CDR1 reads GTSNPN; CDR2 reads SVGIG (reference sequence). V lost 2 bases and J lost 0, with 8 bases in between. The CDR3 has 13 residues. TCRdb ran MiXCR on the PCR reads and lists one entry per CDR3 protein. The table records nearly 650,000 distinct CDR3 sequences, approximately 24% of them present only once. This clonotype was observed at least ten times. The antigen remains unidentified. Study results and caveats: Clones that had above 20 RNA copies took up over 99% of effector molecules but under 1% in naive cells.

Source material: naive CD8+ T cells from blood, with Jurkat cell RNA spiked in. Subset meaning: FACS-sorted CD8+CD4-CCR7+CD45RA+ naive T cells. This clonotype was sampled from a human donor in good health. Some libraries in this study had Jurkat cell RNA spiked in. This rearrangement joins TRBV30 to TRBJ2-7, with D possibly TRBD2 on 5 matching bases. CDR3 sequence (DNA): TGTGCCTGGAGTCTAGCTAGCTCCTACGAGCAGTACTTC. It codes for CAWSLASSYEQYF.